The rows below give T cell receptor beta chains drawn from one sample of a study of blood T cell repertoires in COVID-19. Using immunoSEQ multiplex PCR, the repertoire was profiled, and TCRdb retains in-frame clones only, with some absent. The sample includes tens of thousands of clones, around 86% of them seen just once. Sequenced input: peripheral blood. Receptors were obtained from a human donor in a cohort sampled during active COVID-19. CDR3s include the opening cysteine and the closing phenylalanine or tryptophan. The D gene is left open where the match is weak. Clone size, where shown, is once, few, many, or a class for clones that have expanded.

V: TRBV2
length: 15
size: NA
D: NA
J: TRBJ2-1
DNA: TGTGCCAGCACGATAGGAGGGAGCTCCTACAATGAGCAGTTCTTC
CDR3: CASTIGGSSYNEQFF

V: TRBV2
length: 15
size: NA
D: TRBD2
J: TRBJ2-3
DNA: TGTGCCAGCACCAGACTAGCGGGGGCCCCGGATACGCAGTATTTT
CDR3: CASTRLAGAPDTQYF

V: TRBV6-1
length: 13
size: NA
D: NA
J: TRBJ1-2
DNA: TGTGCCAGCAGTGATCATACAGGGTTTGGCTACACCTTC
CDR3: CASSDHTGFGYTF

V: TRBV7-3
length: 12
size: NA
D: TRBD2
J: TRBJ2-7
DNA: TGTGCCAGCAGGATCTGGGGGGGCGAGCAGTACTTC
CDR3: CASRIWGGEQYF

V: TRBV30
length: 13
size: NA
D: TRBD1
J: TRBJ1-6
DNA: TGTGCCTGGGGGACAGGGTGGGATTCACCCCTCCACTTT
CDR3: CAWGTGWDSPLHF

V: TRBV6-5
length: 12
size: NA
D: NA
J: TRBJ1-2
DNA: TGTGCCAGCGGCAGGACTAACTATGGCTACACCTTC
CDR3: CASGRTNYGYTF

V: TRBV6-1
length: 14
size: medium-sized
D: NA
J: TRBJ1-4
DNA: TGTGCCAGCAGTGATCCCTACAGGGATGAAAAACTGTTTTTT
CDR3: CASSDPYRDEKLFF

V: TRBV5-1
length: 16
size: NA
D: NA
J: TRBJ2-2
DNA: TGCGCCAGCAGCTTGTATCTCAGGGAGAACACCGGGGAGCTGTTTTTT
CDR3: CASSLYLRENTGELFF

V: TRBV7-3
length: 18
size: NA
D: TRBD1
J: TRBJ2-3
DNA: TGTGCCAGCAGCTCAGGACAGGGGCGCCGAGGATCTACAGATACGCAGTATTTT
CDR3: CASSSGQGRRGSTDTQYF

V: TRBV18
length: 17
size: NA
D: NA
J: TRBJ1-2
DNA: TGTGCCAGCTCACCCCCCGGTCAAGGAACGGGGTCGGGAGGCTACACCTTC
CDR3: CASSPPGQGTGSGGYTF

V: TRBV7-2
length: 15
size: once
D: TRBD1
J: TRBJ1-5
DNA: TGTGCCAGCAGCCCTCGGGGGACAGGGGATCAGCCCCAGCATTTT
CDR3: CASSPRGTGDQPQHF

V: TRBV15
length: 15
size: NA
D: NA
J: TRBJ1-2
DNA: TGTGCCACCAGCAGAGCCCGACAGCCTGCTCATGGCTACACCTTC
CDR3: CATSRARQPAHGYTF

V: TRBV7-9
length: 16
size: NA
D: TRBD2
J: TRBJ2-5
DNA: TGTGCCAGCAGCACACGGACTAGCGGGGGCGGAGAGACCCAGTACTTC
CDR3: CASSTRTSGGGETQYF

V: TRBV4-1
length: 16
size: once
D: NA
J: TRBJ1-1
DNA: TGCGCCAGCAGCCGAGCCATCAGGGACTTGAACACTGAAGCTTTCTTT
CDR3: CASSRAIRDLNTEAFF

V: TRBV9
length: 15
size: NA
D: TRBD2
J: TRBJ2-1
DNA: TGTGCCAGCAGCGGAGGGACTAGCGGGGCCTACGCCAAGTTCTTC
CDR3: CASSGGTSGAYAKFF

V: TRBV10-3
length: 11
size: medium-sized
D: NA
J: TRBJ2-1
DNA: TGTGCCATCAGCGCAGGGAATGAGCAGTTCTTC
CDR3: CAISAGNEQFF

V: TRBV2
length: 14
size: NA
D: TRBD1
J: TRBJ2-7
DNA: TGTGCCAGCAGTGAAGCGCTTGCAGGGGGCGAGCAGTACTTC
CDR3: CASSEALAGGEQYF

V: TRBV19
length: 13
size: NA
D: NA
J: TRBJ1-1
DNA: TGTGCCAGTGAAGCGGCTCGGAACACTGAAGCTTTCTTT
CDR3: CASEAARNTEAFF

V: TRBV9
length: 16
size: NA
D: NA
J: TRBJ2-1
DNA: TGTGCCAGCAGCGTCTACGACAGGCCAGCCTACAATGAGCAGTTCTTC
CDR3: CASSVYDRPAYNEQFF

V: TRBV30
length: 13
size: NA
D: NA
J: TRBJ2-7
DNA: TGTGCCTGGGGCCGGGGAGTCCCCTACGAGCAGTACTTC
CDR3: CAWGRGVPYEQYF

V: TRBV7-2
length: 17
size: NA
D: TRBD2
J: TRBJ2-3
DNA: TGTGCCAGCAGCTTATTCCTTCGACTAGCGGGGGAGGATACGCAGTATTTT
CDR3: CASSLFLRLAGEDTQYF

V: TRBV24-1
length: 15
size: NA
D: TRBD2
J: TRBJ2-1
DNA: TGTGCCACCAGCCTAACTAGCGGGGGGCTTAATGAGCAGTTCTTC
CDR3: CATSLTSGGLNEQFF

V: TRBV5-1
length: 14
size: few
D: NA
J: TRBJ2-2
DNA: TGCGCCAGCAGCTTCGACATAAACACCGGGGAGCTGTTTTTT
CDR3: CASSFDINTGELFF

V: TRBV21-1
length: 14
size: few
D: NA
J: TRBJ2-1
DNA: TGTGCCAGCAGACCGGGACAGGGTAACAATGAGCAGTTCTTC
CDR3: CASRPGQGNNEQFF

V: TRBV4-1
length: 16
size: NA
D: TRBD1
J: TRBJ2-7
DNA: TGCGCCAGCAGCATAAGGGAGACAGGGGCTTCCTACGAGCAGTACTTC
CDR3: CASSIRETGASYEQYF

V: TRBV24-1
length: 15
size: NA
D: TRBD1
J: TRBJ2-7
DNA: TGTGCCACCAGTGACCTGGGACAGGGGCGGAACGAGCAGTACTTC
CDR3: CATSDLGQGRNEQYF

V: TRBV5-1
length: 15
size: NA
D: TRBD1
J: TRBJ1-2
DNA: TGCGCCAGCAGACCTGGACAGGGGACGTTCTATGGCTACACCTTC
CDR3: CASRPGQGTFYGYTF

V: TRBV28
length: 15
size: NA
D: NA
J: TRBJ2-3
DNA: TGTGCCAGCAGTTTTCAGGGGGGAGGCACAGATACGCAGTATTTT
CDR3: CASSFQGGGTDTQYF

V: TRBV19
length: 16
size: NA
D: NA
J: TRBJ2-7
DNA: TGTGCCAGTAGTGCAGGGATGTTCGAGACCTTCTACGAGCAGTACTTC
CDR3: CASSAGMFETFYEQYF

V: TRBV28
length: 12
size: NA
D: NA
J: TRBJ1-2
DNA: TGTGCCACCCAGGGTTTCAACTATGGCTACACCTTC
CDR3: CATQGFNYGYTF

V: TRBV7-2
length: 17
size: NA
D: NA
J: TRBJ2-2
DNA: TGTGCCAGCAGCTACTCCCGAGGGCCGGCGAACACCGGGGAGCTGTTTTTT
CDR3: CASSYSRGPANTGELFF